These 3 T cell receptor beta chains originate from one sample sequenced in a study of low-dose radiotherapy and immunotherapy resistance in tumors. Stated time point: after trial treatment. Treatment defined: LDRT plus nivolumab, ipilimumab, low-dose cyclophosphamide and aspirin (RACIN trial). Covering alpha and beta chains, TRAV- and TRBV-specific primers were used for the first-strand cDNA. TCR amplification involved 15 to 20 PCR cycles with a constant-region primer and V-primer adapter. Via MiXCR, TCRdb re-called the reads, giving one row per CDR3 protein. The top ten hold roughly 9.4% of the sample, which has some 38,000 distinct CDR3 sequences, around 20% seen once. Material: PBMCs, obtained after low-dose radiotherapy plus immunotherapy. These receptors all come from a female donor with ovarian cancer.

In regard to this clonotype: A read error is the likely source, as a far larger clone sits one nucleotide away. The chain uses TRBV12-3 or TRBV12-4 and TRBJ2-1; either TRBD1 or TRBD2 may fit D (5 bases each). The V and J ends lost 2 bases and 10 bases respectively, with 15 bases between them. This CDR3 is built from 14 residues. The CDR3 nucleotides read TGTGCCAGCAGTTTACGGGACGGCTCCTACGAGCAGTTCTTC. Encoded protein: CASSLRDGSYEQFF.

This clonotype was found many times. The CDR3 here is CASSTTGGGLETQYF. CDR3 sequence (DNA): TGCGCCAGCAGCACCACAGGGGGGGGTTTGGAGACGCAGTATTTT. The genes are TRBV5-1 and TRBJ2-3, with a weak D call TRBD1 (8 bases). The CDR3 extends over 15 amino acids. Germline assignment: CDR1 SGHRS and CDR2 YFSETQ. Trimming left V 4 bases short and J 9 bases short, with 21 bases between.

The chain recombines TRBV7-2 with TRBJ1-1; 8 bases are shared with TRBD1. Germline trimming cut 3 bases from V and 6 bases from J; bases unmatched to any gene: 6. This CDR3 is 14 amino acids long. Germline CDR1 reads SGHTA; CDR2 reads FQGNSA. CDR3 bases: TGTGCCAGCAGCTTCTCCGGACAGGGCGCTGAAGCTTTCTTT. Its protein is CASSFSGQGAEAFF.